This T cell receptor (beta chain) is drawn from a study of cytomegalovirus exposure and HLA in healthy donors. Turning to the study itself: A data release that came early held around 85 million unique TCRs from HLA-typed donors.

Study-wide results and limits: With later analysis, a missense DCLRE1C variant became linked to TCR beta V- and J-gene trimming.

V gave up 1 base and J gave up 1 base; unmatched junction bases: 6. Germline V gives CDR1 LGHNA, CDR2 YNFKEQ. This CDR3 comprises 18 residues. It was with 60 Vbeta and 13 Jbeta primers that the PCR ran. Assay used: immunoSEQ multiplex PCR; TCRdb lists only in-frame clones, some missing. The sample lists 150,000 to 200,000 clones, under 85% occurring once. Remarks on this clone: Its antigen is unidentified.

V usage is TRBV4-2 and J usage is TRBJ1-6; 8 bases fit TRBD1. What was sequenced was PBMCs. This TCR came from a man aged 50 to 59 in good health and CMV-seropositive. The CDR3, as DNA: TGTGCCAGCAGCCAAGGGGAGCAGGGGGCATCCTATAATTCACCCCTCCACTTT. Translating it yields CASSQGEQGASYNSPLHF.